The clone carrying this TCR beta chain was seen only a few times. Its target is unknown. The PCR ran on 60 Vbeta and 13 Jbeta primers. Here immunoSEQ multiplex PCR was the method, and the copy in TCRdb shows in-frame clones only, minus some. This sample has about 100,000 clones, with 60% to 75% found just once. The CDR3 has 15 residues. Trimming stripped 1 base from V and 4 bases from J, with 12 bases between. Germline CDR1 and CDR2: SGHDN and FVKESK. The data originate from a study of cytomegalovirus exposure and HLA in healthy donors. About the study: Early on, a data release was issued that held approximately 78 million unique TCRs from HLA-typed donors. Study conclusions and caveats: In a later analysis, across HLA loci, associated TCR counts were highest for DRB1, lowest for HLA-C. Researchers counted 164 TCR beta chains as cytomegalovirus-associated. Reportedly, diagnosis of cytomegalovirus status by the classifier showed high specificity and sensitivity.

Sequenced input: PBMCs. This chain joins TRBV14 and TRBJ2-3, with a tentative D call TRBD2 (5 bases). The TCR originated in a female donor in good health and CMV-seropositive. CDR3 amino acids: CASSQVAGQADTQYF. The CDR3 DNA reads TGTGCCAGCAGCCAAGTTGCGGGTCAGGCAGATACGCAGTATTTT.